Sequencing of this T cell receptor beta chain was carried out in a study of blood T cell repertoires in COVID-19. The table came from immunoSEQ multiplex PCR; TCRdb's copy has only in-frame clones and leaves some out. The sample has some 240,000 clones, over 60% seen once. The material sequenced was peripheral blood. The TCR was taken from a woman between 65 and 79 years old with acute or convalescent COVID-19.

The chain's CDR3 is CASSATGKGAYEQYF. In nucleotides, the CDR3 is TGTGCCAGTAGTGCGACGGGTAAAGGGGCCTACGAGCAGTACTTC. The chain recombines TRBV19 with TRBJ2-7; D is possibly TRBD1 (5 bases). The CDR3 contains 15 residues. Between the trimmed V and J ends, which lost 5 bases and 2 bases, there was a span of 16 bases. Germline assignment: CDR1 LNHDA and CDR2 SQIVND (reference sequence).